This T cell receptor (beta chain) was obtained from a study of T cells in Graves' hyperthyroidism and ophthalmopathy. Trimming cost V 6 bases and J 10 bases, with 13 bases left between them. Germline V lookup: CDR1 WSHSY, CDR2 SAAADI. The CDR3 is 13 amino acids. Amplification targeted TCR beta CDR3 regions from RNA transcripts. HTBI primers were employed in a first-round RT-PCR of the TCR CDR3. Via MiXCR, TCRdb re-called the multiplex PCR reads, giving one row per CDR3 protein. The sample shows 650,000 to 800,000 distinct CDR3 sequences, just under 45% of them seen only once. The sequence was collected from an adult man with Graves' disease, either hyperthyroidism or ophthalmopathy (not recorded which). Sequencing was carried out using peripheral blood or thyroid tissue (not recorded which). The rearrangement links TRBV10-2 to TRBJ1-6; weak D call: TRBD1 (5 bases). Here the CDR3 reads CASSQGGASPLHF. The CDR3 DNA sequence: TGCGCCAGCAGCCAAGGCGGGGCCTCACCCCTCCACTTT.